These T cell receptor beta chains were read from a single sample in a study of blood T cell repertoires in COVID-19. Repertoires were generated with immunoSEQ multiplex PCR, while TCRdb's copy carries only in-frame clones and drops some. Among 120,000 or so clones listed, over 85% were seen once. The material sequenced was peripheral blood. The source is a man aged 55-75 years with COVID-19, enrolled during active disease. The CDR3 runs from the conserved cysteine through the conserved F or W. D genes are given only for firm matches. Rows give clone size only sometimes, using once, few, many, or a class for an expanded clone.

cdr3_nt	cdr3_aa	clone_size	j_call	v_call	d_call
TGTGCCAGTAGTATCAGGGGCGGGGAGCTGTTTTTT	CASSIRGGELFF	-	TRBJ2-2	TRBV19	-
TGTGCCAGTAAGGCGGCGGGCGGTAATGAAAAACTGTTTTTT	CASKAAGGNEKLFF	-	TRBJ1-4	TRBV19	-
TGCGCCAGCAGCCACGCAGGCTTTAATGAAAAACTGTTTTTT	CASSHAGFNEKLFF	-	TRBJ1-4	TRBV4-1	-
TGTGCCAGCAGCCAGGGGGTCGGGGGACCCGGGGAGCTGTTTTTT	CASSQGVGGPGELFF	once	TRBJ2-2	TRBV2	-
TGCGCCAGCAGCTTGGACAGGGCCCCCTACGAGCAGTACTTC	CASSLDRAPYEQYF	-	TRBJ2-7	TRBV5-1	-
TGCGCCAGCAGTGAGGACGGGACAGCGAACACCGGGGAGCTGTTTTTT	CASSEDGTANTGELFF	-	TRBJ2-2	TRBV10-1	TRBD1
TGCAGCGTTGAAACACAAGATTATGGCTACACCTTC	CSVETQDYGYTF	-	TRBJ1-2	TRBV29-1	-
TGTGCCAGCAGCCCTACCGGAGGTTACGAGCAGTACTTC	CASSPTGGYEQYF	-	TRBJ2-7	TRBV12-3/TRBV12-4	-
TGTGCCAGCTCACTGGCAGGCGAAACCTACGAGCAGTACTTC	CASSLAGETYEQYF	-	TRBJ2-7	TRBV18	-
TGTGCCAGCAGTAGATCCAGGGCCTCTGGAAACACCATATATTTT	CASSRSRASGNTIYF	-	TRBJ1-3	TRBV28	-
TGTGCCAGCAGCGCACCGGGACAGGGGGCGAAACGGCGGGAACTACAATTCAATGAGCAGTTCTTC	CASSAPGQGAKRRELQFNEQFF	-	TRBJ2-1	TRBV9	TRBD1
TGTGCCATCAGTGACGCGGACAGGGGAAGCTACGAGCAGTACTTC	CAISDADRGSYEQYF	-	TRBJ2-7	TRBV10-3	TRBD1
TGTGCCAGCAGCGGAATCGGGGGACCGTATAGCTCTGGGGCCAACGTCCTGACTTTC	CASSGIGGPYSSGANVLTF	-	TRBJ2-6	TRBV7-8	-
TGTGCCAGCAGCTTAGGAACGGTGAACTACGAGCAGTACTTC	CASSLGTVNYEQYF	-	TRBJ2-7	TRBV7-9	-
TGCGCCAGCAGCTTGGCCGGATCGGGAGAAGGTCAGGAAAAACTGTTTTTT	CASSLAGSGEGQEKLFF	-	TRBJ1-4	TRBV5-1	-
TGTGCCAGCTCACGGCAGGAGAACACTGAAGCTTTCTTT	CASSRQENTEAFF	-	TRBJ1-1	TRBV18	-
TGTGCCAGCAGCCGGGGACACCTCAATCAGCCCCAGCATTTT	CASSRGHLNQPQHF	-	TRBJ1-5	TRBV3-1/TRBV3-2	-
TGTGCCAGCAGCCAACACCCTTTTACAGGGGGAATTGCCTACGAGCAGTACTTC	CASSQHPFTGGIAYEQYF	-	TRBJ2-7	TRBV7-9	TRBD1
TGTGCCAGCAGCCAATACCGGGACAGGGGGCGCCGATACTTC	CASSQYRDRGRRYF	-	TRBJ2-5	TRBV7-2	TRBD1
TGCGCCAGCAGCTTGGCTAGTGCGGGAGGGCAGGATACGCAGTATTTT	CASSLASAGGQDTQYF	-	TRBJ2-3	TRBV5-1	TRBD2
TGCGCCAGCAGCCCCCAACGGGGATCTGAAGCTTTCTTT	CASSPQRGSEAFF	-	TRBJ1-1	TRBV10-1	-
TGTGCCAGCAGCGGTGACAGGAGCGTTTTCTATGGCTACACCTTC	CASSGDRSVFYGYTF	-	TRBJ1-2	TRBV5-6	-
TGTGCCAGCAGCTTAGTTGTAGCGGGAGGGAGAGATACGCAGTATTTT	CASSLVVAGGRDTQYF	-	TRBJ2-3	TRBV11-2	TRBD2
TGCGCCAGCAGCCAGGACAATGAGCAGTTCTTC	CASSQDNEQFF	-	TRBJ2-1	TRBV5-1	-
TGCGCCAGCAGTGAAGGCCGGGGAGCGATGGCAACAGATACGCAGTATTTT	CASSEGRGAMATDTQYF	-	TRBJ2-3	TRBV10-1	-
TGTGCCATCAGTGCACAGGGGACAGATACGCAGTATTTT	CAISAQGTDTQYF	-	TRBJ2-3	TRBV10-3	TRBD1